This TCR beta chain was documented in a study of control samples from healthy donors and cancer patients (dated by TCRdb to 2020 to 2022). The library was made by the immunoSEQ multiplex PCR assay. Sourced from immuneACCESS, this table was stored by TCRdb with only in-frame sequences that have V and J called. A share of the clones is absent; for the studies checked, an unresolved V gene accounts for under half, and the remainder has no known explanation. The sample has roughly 130,000 clones on record, over 75% of them singletons. The ten largest clones represent 2% to 2.5% of the sample. With regard to this clone: The clone's antigen remains unknown. No qualities accompany the bases; no much larger clone lies one base away.

V is cut back by 6 bases and J by 3 bases, with 5 bases in the junction unmatched. The germline V gene encodes CDR1 SGHNT and CDR2 YENEEA. From cysteine to phenylalanine, the CDR3 is 15 amino acids long. The kept DNA is CDR3 alone, 45 bases in frame from the first base. In this chain, TRBV11-3 is recombined with TRBJ2-5, and 12 junctional nucleotides match TRBD2. Sequenced sample: blood. This sequence originates from a man aged 18 to 29 in good health. The DNA is TGTGCCAGCAGACCCCGGACTAGCGGGAAAGAGACCCAGTACTTC. Its coded protein is CASRPRTSGKETQYF. Extended through the reference TRBV11-3 and TRBJ2-5 proteins, this CDR3 yields the full variable domain: EAGVVQSPRYKIIEKKQPVAFWCNPISGHNTLYWYLQNLGQGPELLIRYENEEAVDDSQLPKDRFSAERLKGVDSTLKIQPAELGDSAVYLCASRPRTSGKETQYFGPGTRLLVL.